This T cell receptor (beta chain) was retrieved from a study of a mutant IDH1 vaccine in newly diagnosed glioma. Time point given: week 5, during vaccination. Topical imiquimod was applied with each vaccine dose, which held 300 ug of mutant IDH1 20-mer peptide. Germline CDR1 is LNHDA and CDR2 is SQIVND (reference sequence). Between the trimmed V and J ends, which lost 5 bases and 4 bases, there was a span of 8 bases. CDR3 length: 13 residues. Sequencing used immunoSEQ multiplex PCR; TCRdb keeps in-frame clones, though not all of them. The table includes some 29,000 clones, 87% detected once. Comments on this clone: Its antigen is unknown.

Here the sequenced sample was peripheral blood mononuclear cells (PBMCs), taken from a glioma patient whose treatment included an IDH1 peptide vaccine. The chain employs TRBV19 and TRBJ2-2; no clear D. The receptor was isolated from a woman aged 40 to 50 with glioma. Some clones in this sample may be carry-over from other donors' samples. This chain's CDR3 is CASSRAVTGELFF. In DNA, the CDR3 is TGTGCCAGTAGTCGGGCAGTCACCGGGGAGCTGTTTTTT. Full variable domain (remainder filled in from reference TRBV19 and TRBJ2-2): DGGITQSPKYLFRKEGQNVTLSCEQNLNHDAMYWYRQDPGQGLRLIYYSQIVNDFQKGDIAEGYSVSREKKESFPLTVTSAQKNPTAFYLCASSRAVTGELFFGEGSRLTVL.